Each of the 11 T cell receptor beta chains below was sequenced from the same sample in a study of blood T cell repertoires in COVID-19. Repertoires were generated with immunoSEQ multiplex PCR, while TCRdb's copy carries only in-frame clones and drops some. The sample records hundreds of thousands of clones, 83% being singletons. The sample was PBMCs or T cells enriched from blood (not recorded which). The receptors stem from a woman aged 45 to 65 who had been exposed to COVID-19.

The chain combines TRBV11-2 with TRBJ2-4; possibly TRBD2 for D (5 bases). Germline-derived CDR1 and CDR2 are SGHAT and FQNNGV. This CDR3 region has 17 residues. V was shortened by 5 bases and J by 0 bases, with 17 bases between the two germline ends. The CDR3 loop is CASSPRRTDIAKNIQYF. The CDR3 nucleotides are TGTGCCAGCAGCCCTCGGAGGACTGATATAGCCAAAAACATTCAGTACTTC.

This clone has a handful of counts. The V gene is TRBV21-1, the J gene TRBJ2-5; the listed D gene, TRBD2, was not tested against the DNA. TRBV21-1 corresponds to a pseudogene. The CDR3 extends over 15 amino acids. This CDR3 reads CASSGEDKEGETQYF. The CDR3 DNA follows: TGTGCCAGCAGCGGCGAGGACAAGGAGGGAGAGACCCAGTACTTC.

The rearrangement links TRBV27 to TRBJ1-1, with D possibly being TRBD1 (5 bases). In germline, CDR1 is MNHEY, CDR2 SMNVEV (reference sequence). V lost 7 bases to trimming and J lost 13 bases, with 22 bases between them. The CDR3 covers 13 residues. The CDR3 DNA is TGTGCCAGCATCGGAGGGGCAGGCGGAACCATTTTCTTT. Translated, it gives CASIGGAGGTIFF.

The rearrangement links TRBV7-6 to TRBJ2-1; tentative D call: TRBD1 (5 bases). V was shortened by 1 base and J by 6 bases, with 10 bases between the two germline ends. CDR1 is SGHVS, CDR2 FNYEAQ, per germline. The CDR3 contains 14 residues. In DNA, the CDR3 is TGTGCCAGCAGCTTAGTACAGGTGGGCAATGAGCAGTTCTTC. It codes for CASSLVQVGNEQFF.

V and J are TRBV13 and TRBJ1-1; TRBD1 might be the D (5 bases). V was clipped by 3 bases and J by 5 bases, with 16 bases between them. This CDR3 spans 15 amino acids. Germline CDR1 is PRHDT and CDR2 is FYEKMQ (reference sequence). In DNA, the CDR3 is TGTGCCAGCAGCTTCGGGGTTCTGGGGGGAACTGAAGCTTTCTTT. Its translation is CASSFGVLGGTEAFF.

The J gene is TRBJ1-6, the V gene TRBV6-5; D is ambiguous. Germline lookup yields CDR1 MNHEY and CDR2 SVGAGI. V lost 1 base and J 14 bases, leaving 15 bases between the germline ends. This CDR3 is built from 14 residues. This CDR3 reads CASSYLEDPGALHF. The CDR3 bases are TGTGCCAGCAGTTACTTGGAGGACCCGGGAGCCCTCCACTTT.

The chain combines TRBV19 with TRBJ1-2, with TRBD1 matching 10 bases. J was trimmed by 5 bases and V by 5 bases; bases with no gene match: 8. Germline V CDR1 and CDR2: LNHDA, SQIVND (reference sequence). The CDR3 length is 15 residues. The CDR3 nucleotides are TGTGCCAGTAGTCGGAACGGACAGGGGGGATATGGCTACACCTTC. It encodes CASSRNGQGGYGYTF.

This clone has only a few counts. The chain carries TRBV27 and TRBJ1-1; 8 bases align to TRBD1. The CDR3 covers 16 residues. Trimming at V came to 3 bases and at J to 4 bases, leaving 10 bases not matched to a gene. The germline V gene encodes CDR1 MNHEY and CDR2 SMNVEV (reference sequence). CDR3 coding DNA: TGTGCCAGCAGTTTGACCCTGGGGACAGGCGGCACTGAAGCTTTCTTT. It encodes CASSLTLGTGGTEAFF.

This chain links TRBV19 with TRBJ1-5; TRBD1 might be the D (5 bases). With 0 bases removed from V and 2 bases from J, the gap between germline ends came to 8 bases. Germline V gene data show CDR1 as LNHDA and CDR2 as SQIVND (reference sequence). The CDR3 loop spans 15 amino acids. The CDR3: CASSIDRARNQPQHF. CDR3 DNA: TGTGCCAGTAGTATAGACAGGGCCCGCAATCAGCCCCAGCATTTT.

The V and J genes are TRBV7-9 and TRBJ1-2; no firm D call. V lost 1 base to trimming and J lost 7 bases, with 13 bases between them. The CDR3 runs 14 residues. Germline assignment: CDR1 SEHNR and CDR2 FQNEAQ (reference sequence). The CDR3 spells CASSLDFPSPGYTF. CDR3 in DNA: TGTGCCAGCAGCTTAGATTTTCCCTCCCCTGGCTACACCTTC.

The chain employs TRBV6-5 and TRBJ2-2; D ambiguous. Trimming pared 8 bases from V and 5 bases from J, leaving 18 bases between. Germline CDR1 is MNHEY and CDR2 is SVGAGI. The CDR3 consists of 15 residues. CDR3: CASRTQQISTGELFF. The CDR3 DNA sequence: TGTGCCAGCCGAACCCAACAGATTTCAACCGGGGAGCTGTTTTTT.